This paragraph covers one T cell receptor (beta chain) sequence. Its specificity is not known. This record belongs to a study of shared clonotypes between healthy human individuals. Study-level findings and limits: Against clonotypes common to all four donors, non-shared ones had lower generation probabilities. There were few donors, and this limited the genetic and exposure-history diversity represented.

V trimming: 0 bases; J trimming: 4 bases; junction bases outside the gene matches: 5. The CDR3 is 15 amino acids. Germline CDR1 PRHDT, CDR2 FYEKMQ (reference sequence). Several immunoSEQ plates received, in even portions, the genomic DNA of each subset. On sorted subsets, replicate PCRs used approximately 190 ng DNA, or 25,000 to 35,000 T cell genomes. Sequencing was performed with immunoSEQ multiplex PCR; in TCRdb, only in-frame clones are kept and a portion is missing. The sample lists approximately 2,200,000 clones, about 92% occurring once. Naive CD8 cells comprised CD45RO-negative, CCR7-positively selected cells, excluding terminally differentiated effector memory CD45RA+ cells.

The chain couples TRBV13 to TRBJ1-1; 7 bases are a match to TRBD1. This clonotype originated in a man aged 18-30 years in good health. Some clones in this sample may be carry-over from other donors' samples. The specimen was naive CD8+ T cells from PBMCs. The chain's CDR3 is CASSLGDRWGTEAFF. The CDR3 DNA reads TGTGCCAGCAGCTTAGGGGACAGGTGGGGCACTGAAGCTTTCTTT.